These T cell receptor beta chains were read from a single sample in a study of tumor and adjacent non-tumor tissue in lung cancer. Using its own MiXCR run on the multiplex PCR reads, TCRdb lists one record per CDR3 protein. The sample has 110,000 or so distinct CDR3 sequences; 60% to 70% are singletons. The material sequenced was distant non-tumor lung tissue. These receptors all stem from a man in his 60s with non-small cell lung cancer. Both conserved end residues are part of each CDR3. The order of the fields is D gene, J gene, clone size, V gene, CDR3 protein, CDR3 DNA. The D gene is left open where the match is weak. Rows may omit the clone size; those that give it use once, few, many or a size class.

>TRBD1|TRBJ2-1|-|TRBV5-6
CASNLTGTAHSEQFF
TGTGCCAGCAACTTGACAGGGACAGCACACAGTGAGCAGTTCTTC
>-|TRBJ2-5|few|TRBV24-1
CATSKPSGNQETQYF
TGTGCCACCAGTAAGCCCAGCGGCAACCAAGAGACCCAGTACTTC
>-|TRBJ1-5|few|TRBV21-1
CASTKGVNQPQHF
TGTGCCAGCACCAAGGGGGTCAATCAGCCCCAGCATTTT
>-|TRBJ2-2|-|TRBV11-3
CVSSLDHGTANTGVLFF
TGTGTCAGCAGCTTAGATCACGGGACGGCGAACACCGGGGTGCTGTTTTTT
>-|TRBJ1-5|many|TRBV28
CASSSQGSFTNQPQHF
TGTGCCAGCAGTTCACAGGGTTCATTCACAAATCAGCCCCAGCATTTT
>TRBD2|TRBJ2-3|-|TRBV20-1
CSARSVAGGTDTQYF
TGTAGTGCTAGGTCAGTAGCGGGAGGCACAGATACGCAGTATTTT
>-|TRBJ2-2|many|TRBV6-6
CASSYENTGELFF
TGTGCCAGCAGTTACGAGAACACCGGGGAGCTGTTTTTT
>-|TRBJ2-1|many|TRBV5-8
CASSFRTAHNEQFF
TGTGCCAGCAGCTTTCGGACAGCTCACAATGAGCAGTTCTTC
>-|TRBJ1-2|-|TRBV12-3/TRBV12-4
CASCFVGGIGGYTF
TGTGCCAGCTGTTTTGTGGGGGGCATCGGTGGCTATACCTTC
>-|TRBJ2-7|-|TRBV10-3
CVISASRQGEQYF
TGTGTCATCAGTGCAAGTCGTCAGGGCGAACAGTACTTC
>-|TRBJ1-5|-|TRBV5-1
CASCLDGRSNQPQHF
TGCGCCAGCTGCTTGGACGGTCGTAGCAATCAGCCCCAGCATTTT
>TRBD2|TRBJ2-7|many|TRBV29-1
CSVVGTRRYEQYF
TGCAGCGTTGTCGGGACTAGACGCTACGAGCAGTACTTC
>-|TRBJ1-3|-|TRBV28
CASSSTVYSSGNTIYF
TGTGCCAGCAGTTCAACAGTATATAGCTCTGGAAACACCATATATTTT
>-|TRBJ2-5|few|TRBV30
CTWSSRRETQYF
TGTACCTGGAGTTCAAGGCGAGAGACCCAGTACTTC
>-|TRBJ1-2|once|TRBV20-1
CSVLTGISYGYTF
TGCAGTGTTCTAACCGGGATCTCATATGGCTACACCTTC
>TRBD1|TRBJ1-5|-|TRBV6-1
CASTLNQQGFDNQHQHF
TGTGCCAGCACCTTGAATCAACAGGGGTTCGACAATCAGCACCAGCATTTT
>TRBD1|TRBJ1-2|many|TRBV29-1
CSVKQGGNGYTF
TGCAGCGTTAAACAGGGGGGTAATGGCTACACCTTC
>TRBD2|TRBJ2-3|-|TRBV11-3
CASSLSGRAPTDTQYF
TGTGCCAGCAGCCTTAGCGGGAGGGCCCCAACAGATACGCAGTATTTT
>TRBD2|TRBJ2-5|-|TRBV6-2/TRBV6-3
CAIIEARESRETQYF
TGTGCCATCATAGAGGCGCGGGAGTCGCGAGAGACCCAGTACTTC
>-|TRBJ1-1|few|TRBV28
CASSRRGEYSEAFF
TGTGCCAGCAGTCGACGGGGGGAGTACTCCGAAGCTTTCTTT
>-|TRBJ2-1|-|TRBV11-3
CASSSRAREQFF
TGCGCCAGCAGCTCCCGGGCTCGGGAACAGTTCTTC
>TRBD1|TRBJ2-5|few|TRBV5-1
CASSVTGGETQYF
TGCGCCAGCAGCGTAACAGGGGGCGAGACCCAGTACTTC
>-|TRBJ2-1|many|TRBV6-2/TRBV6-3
CASTLGGGGSYNEQFF
TGTGCCAGCACCCTGGGTGGCGGAGGCTCCTACAATGAGCAGTTCTTC
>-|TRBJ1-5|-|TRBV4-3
CASSQTVGPLGNQPQHF
TGTGCCAGCAGCCAAACGGTTGGGCCATTAGGCAATCAGCCCCAGCATTTT
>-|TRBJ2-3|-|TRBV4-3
CSSSRGRGTDTQYF
TGCTCCAGCAGCCGTGGTAGAGGAACAGATACGCAGTATTTT
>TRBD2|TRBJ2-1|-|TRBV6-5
CASSWGLTGSDEHFF
TGTGCCAGCAGTTGGGGACTAACGGGATCGGATGAGCATTTCTTC
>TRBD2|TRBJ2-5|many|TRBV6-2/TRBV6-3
CASMSTSGSPPETQYF
TGTGCCAGCATGTCGACTAGCGGGAGTCCCCCAGAGACCCAGTACTTC